Included here is one T cell receptor (beta chain) sequence, with context. What antigen it recognizes has not been identified. Within one base of it there is no much larger clone, and no base qualities were kept. This sample stems from a study of technical replicates of blood from four donors (dated by TCRdb to the late 2010s). The CDR3 spans 12 residues, from the cysteine through the phenylalanine. Only the CDR3 DNA is retained, 36 bases long and in frame from the first base. CDR1 and CDR2 are read off the germline V gene (reference sequence) as LNHDA and SQIVND. The germline ends are 12 bases apart after V is trimmed by 7 bases and J by 6 bases. The library relied on the immunoSEQ multiplex PCR assay. Sourced from immuneACCESS, this table was stored by TCRdb with only in-frame sequences that have V and J called. A share of the clones is absent; for the studies checked, an unresolved V gene accounts for under half, and the remainder has no known explanation. This sample comprises approximately 100,000 clones, 90% to 96% of them detected only once. Over 0.2% of the sample belongs to the ten largest clones.

The material sequenced was T cells isolated from PBMCs. The V and J segments used are TRBV19 and TRBJ1-1, with the D gene not confidently named. This TCR was sampled from a human donor in good health. CDR3 protein: CASTKWGAEAFF. The nucleotide sequence reads as follows: TGTGCCAGTACCAAATGGGGAGCTGAAGCTTTCTTT.